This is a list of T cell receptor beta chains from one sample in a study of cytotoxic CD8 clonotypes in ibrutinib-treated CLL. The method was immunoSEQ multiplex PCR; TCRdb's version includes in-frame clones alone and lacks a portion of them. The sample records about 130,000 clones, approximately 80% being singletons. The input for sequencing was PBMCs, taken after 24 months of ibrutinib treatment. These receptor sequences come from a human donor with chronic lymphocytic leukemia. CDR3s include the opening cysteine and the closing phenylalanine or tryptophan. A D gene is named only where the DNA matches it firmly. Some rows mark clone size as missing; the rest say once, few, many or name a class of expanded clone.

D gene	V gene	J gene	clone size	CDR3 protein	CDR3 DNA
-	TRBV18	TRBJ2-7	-	CASSPKTSPSYEQYF	TGTGCCAGCTCACCAAAGACCTCTCCCTCCTACGAGCAGTACTTC
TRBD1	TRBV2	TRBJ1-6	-	CASSVQGASGSPLHF	TGTGCCAGCAGTGTACAGGGGGCGTCTGGGTCACCCCTCCACTTT
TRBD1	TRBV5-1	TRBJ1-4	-	CASSLAGTEIEKLFF	TGCGCCAGCAGCTTGGCCGGGACAGAGATTGAAAAACTGTTTTTT
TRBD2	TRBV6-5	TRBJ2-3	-	CASRLAGAVGTQYF	TGTGCCAGCAGACTAGCGGGGGCCGTCGGAACGCAGTATTTT
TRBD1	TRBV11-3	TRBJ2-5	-	CASSLYRGATQYF	TGTGCCAGCAGCTTATACAGGGGCGCGACCCAGTACTTC
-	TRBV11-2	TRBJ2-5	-	CASSSNTPQETQYF	TGTGCCAGCAGTTCGAACACTCCTCAAGAGACCCAGTACTTC
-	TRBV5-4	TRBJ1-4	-	CASSLPGWGYEKLFF	TGTGCCAGCAGCTTGCCGGGGTGGGGCTATGAAAAACTGTTTTTT
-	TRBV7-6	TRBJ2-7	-	CASSPPLGYEQYF	TGTGCCAGCAGCCCGCCGCTTGGCTACGAGCAGTACTTC
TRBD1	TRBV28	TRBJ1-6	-	CASSSTAGTENSPLHF	TGTGCCAGCAGTAGCACGGCCGGGACAGAGAATTCACCCCTCCACTTT
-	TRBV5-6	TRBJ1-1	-	CASSLKYENTEAFF	TGTGCCAGCAGCTTAAAATACGAGAACACTGAAGCTTTCTTT
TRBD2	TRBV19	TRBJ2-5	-	CASSRLAGGGETQYF	TGTGCCAGTAGTAGGCTAGCGGGGGGCGGAGAGACCCAGTACTTC
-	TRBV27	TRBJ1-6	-	CASSQPTGKGSYNSPLHF	TGTGCCAGCAGTCAACCGACAGGCAAGGGCTCCTATAATTCACCCCTCCACTTT
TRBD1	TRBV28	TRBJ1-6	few	CASRIGQGDLPLHF	TGTGCCAGCAGAATAGGACAGGGGGATTTACCCCTCCACTTT
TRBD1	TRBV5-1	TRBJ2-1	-	CASSVVTGGAYNEQFF	TGCGCCAGCAGCGTAGTGACAGGGGGCGCCTACAATGAGCAGTTCTTC
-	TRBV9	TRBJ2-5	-	CASSVDPGETQYF	TGTGCCAGCAGCGTAGATCCGGGGGAGACCCAGTACTTC
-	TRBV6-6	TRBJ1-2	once	CASNGGRSQVGGYTF	TGTGCCAGCAACGGGGGTCGGAGCCAAGTAGGTGGCTACACCTTC
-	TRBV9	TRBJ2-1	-	CASSGYRDYNEQFF	TGTGCCAGCAGCGGGTACCGGGACTACAATGAGCAGTTCTTC
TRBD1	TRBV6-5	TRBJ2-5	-	CASSSSGTGGGETQYF	TGTGCCAGCAGTTCCTCCGGGACAGGGGGGGGAGAGACCCAGTACTTC
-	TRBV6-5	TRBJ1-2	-	CASSSALSQGRYTF	TGTGCCAGCAGTTCCGCACTCAGCCAGGGTCGCTACACCTTC
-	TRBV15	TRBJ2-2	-	CATSSPGENTGELFF	TGTGCCACCAGCAGCCCAGGGGAAAACACCGGGGAGCTGTTTTTT
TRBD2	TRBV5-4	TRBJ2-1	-	CASSLGASGEQFF	TGTGCCAGCAGCTTAGGCGCTAGCGGTGAGCAGTTCTTC
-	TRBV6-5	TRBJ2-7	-	CASSYMALYEQYF	TGTGCCAGCAGTTACATGGCACTCTACGAGCAGTACTTC
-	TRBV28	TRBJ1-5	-	CASAGGNQPQHF	TGTGCCAGCGCAGGGGGCAATCAGCCCCAGCATTTT
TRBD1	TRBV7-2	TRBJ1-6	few	CASSEQGPPLHF	TGTGCCAGCAGCGAACAGGGGCCACCCCTCCACTTT
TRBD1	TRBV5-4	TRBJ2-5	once	CASSLAPDRVSETQYF	TGTGCCAGCAGCTTGGCCCCCGACAGGGTGTCAGAGACCCAGTACTTC
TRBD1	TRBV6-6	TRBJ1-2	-	CASSGTGQGYGYTF	TGTGCCAGCAGTGGAACGGGACAGGGCTATGGCTACACCTTC
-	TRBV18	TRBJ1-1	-	CASSPGRGLGTEAFF	TGTGCCAGCTCACCAGGGCGAGGGTTAGGTACTGAAGCTTTCTTT
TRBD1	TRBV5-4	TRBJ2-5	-	CASRPGPLRDRAQETQYF	TGTGCCAGCAGACCGGGGCCCCTCAGGGACAGGGCCCAAGAGACCCAGTACTTC
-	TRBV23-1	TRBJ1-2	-	CASSQSPTGNYGYTF	TGCGCCAGCAGTCAATCACCAACAGGGAACTATGGCTACACCTTC
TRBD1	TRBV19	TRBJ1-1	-	CASSPRTGGGYTEAFF	TGTGCCAGTAGTCCCAGGACAGGGGGCGGGTACACTGAAGCTTTCTTT
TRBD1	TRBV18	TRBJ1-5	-	CASSPSGGGQPQHF	TGTGCCAGCTCACCATCAGGGGGCGGACAGCCCCAGCATTTT
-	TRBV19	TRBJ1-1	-	CASWRRGGRQMNTEAFF	TGTGCCAGTTGGCGCCGTGGAGGGAGACAAATGAACACTGAAGCTTTCTTT
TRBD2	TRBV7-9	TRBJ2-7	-	CASSPVAGGINEQYF	TGTGCCAGCAGCCCCGTAGCGGGGGGTATTAACGAGCAGTACTTC
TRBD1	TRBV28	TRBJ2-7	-	CASSSATGTGYEQYF	TGTGCCAGCAGTTCAGCTACCGGGACAGGCTACGAGCAGTACTTC
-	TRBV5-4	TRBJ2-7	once	CASSRRDLYEQYF	TGTGCCAGCAGCCGGCGGGACCTCTACGAGCAGTACTTC
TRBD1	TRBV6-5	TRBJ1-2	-	CASSYSDRDYGYTF	TGTGCCAGCAGTTACTCCGACAGGGACTATGGCTACACCTTC
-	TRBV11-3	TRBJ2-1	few	CASSPDGGRTYNEQFF	TGTGCCAGCAGCCCCGACGGGGGTAGGACCTACAATGAGCAGTTCTTC
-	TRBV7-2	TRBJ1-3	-	CASSADSSSSGNTIYF	TGTGCCAGCAGCGCAGACAGCTCGAGCTCTGGAAACACCATATATTTT
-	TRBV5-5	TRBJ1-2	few	CASSVGQGENYGYTF	TGTGCCAGCAGCGTGGGACAAGGTGAGAACTATGGCTACACCTTC
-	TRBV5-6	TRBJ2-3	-	CASSAGRADTQYF	TGTGCCAGCAGTGCGGGCCGCGCAGATACGCAGTATTTT
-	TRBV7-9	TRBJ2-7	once	CASSLERGRLHEQYF	TGTGCCAGCAGCCTCGAAAGGGGCAGGCTCCACGAGCAGTACTTC
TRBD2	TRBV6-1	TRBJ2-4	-	CASSVETSGGLAKNIQYF	TGTGCCAGCAGTGTGGAGACTAGCGGGGGGTTAGCCAAAAACATTCAGTACTTC
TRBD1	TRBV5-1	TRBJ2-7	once	CASSPRGQSSYEQYF	TGCGCCAGCAGCCCCCGGGGACAGAGCTCCTACGAGCAGTACTTC
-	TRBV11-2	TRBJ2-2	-	CASSLHTGELFF	TGTGCCAGCAGCCTACACACCGGGGAGCTGTTTTTT
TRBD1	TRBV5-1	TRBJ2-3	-	CASSLSQGANTQYF	TGCGCCAGCAGCTTGAGTCAGGGGGCAAATACGCAGTATTTT
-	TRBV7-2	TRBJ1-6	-	CASSFKEVAPLHF	TGTGCCAGCAGCTTCAAGGAGGTAGCTCCCCTCCACTTT
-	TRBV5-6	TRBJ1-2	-	CASSLYSTGYTF	TGTGCCAGCAGCTTGTACAGTACTGGCTACACCTTC
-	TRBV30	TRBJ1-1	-	CAWSDRTHTEAFF	TGTGCCTGGAGTGACAGGACCCACACTGAAGCTTTCTTT
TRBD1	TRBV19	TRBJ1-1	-	CASSPWDRENSEAFF	TGTGCCAGTAGTCCATGGGACAGGGAAAACTCTGAAGCTTTCTTT
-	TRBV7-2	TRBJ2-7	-	CASSLTGGTTYEQYF	TGTGCCAGCAGCTTGACGGGGGGCACCACCTACGAGCAGTACTTC
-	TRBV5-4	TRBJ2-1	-	CASSRLGGTRGKYNEQFF	TGTGCCAGCAGCCGACTTGGGGGGACCCGGGGAAAGTACAATGAGCAGTTCTTC
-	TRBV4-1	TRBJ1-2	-	CASSQGWSDGYTF	TGCGCCAGCAGCCAGGGCTGGAGTGATGGCTACACCTTC
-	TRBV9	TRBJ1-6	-	CASSPVLSSPLHF	TGTGCCAGCAGCCCTGTTTTGTCTTCACCCCTCCACTTT
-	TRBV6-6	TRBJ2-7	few	CASSGLTYEQYF	TGTGCCAGCAGTGGTCTAACCTACGAGCAGTACTTC